This T cell receptor beta chain was documented in a study of cytomegalovirus exposure and HLA in healthy donors. Overall study results and limits: A link between a missense DCLRE1C variant and TCR beta V- and J-gene trimming emerged from a later analysis.

Of note for this clone: The antigen is not known.

Germline CDR1 is SGHDT and CDR2 is YYEEEE. The length of the CDR3 is 14 residues. J gave up 3 bases and V 1 base, and 2 bases lay outside the gene matches. Primers for the PCR totalled 60 Vbeta and 13 Jbeta. The assay was immunoSEQ multiplex PCR, and TCRdb's table has in-frame clones only and misses some. The top ten clones hold 2% to 2.5% of a sample with 90,000 to 130,000 clones, less than 80% of them seen once. The receptor was derived from a woman in her twenties or thirties in good health and CMV-seronegative. The source material was PBMCs. The chain combines TRBV5-6 with TRBJ2-7, with 9 bases matching TRBD2. The CDR3 DNA reads TGTGCCAGCAGCTTGCGTAGCGGGGGCTACGAGCAGTACTTC. This codes for CASSLRSGGYEQYF.